This TCR beta chain appears in the sequencing data of a study of blood T cell repertoires in COVID-19. Study-level background: The origin of the acute and convalescent COVID-19 samples was the United States, Italy and Spain.

Between the trimmed V and J ends, which lost 6 bases and 3 bases, there was a span of 17 bases. Looked up from germline, CDR1 is SGHRS and CDR2 is YFSETQ. The CDR3 extends over 15 amino acids. The protocol was immunoSEQ multiplex PCR, while the TCRdb copy is restricted to in-frame clones and leaves out a portion. The table shows more than 200,000 clones, with 81% occurring only once. The material sequenced was peripheral blood. The origin of this receptor is a woman of 80 years or more with acute or convalescent COVID-19. This sequence joins TRBV5-1 and TRBJ2-3; D is uncertain. The CDR3 DNA reads as TGCGCCAGCATCCAAGGAGAAGTTCTTACAGATACGCAGTATTTT. Encoded protein: CASIQGEVLTDTQYF.